This TCR beta chain was recorded in a study of T cells after yellow fever vaccination. Study results and limitations: It was a weaker secondary response, yet one that peaked faster, at day 5 versus 15. There was a possibility that FACS-sorted repertoires contained abundant clonotypes contaminating from the bulk population. Reappearance after the booster was observed for most primary-vaccination clones (roughly 97% CD4, around 90% CD8).

The CDR3 runs to 15 residues. Trimming took 1 base from V and 2 from J, leaving 13 bases between them. Germline assignment: CDR1 DFQATT and CDR2 SNEGSKA (reference sequence). As to this clonotype: As yet, its antigen is unknown.

TCRdb ran MiXCR on the 5' RACE reads and lists one entry per CDR3 protein. The sample includes 350,000 to 550,000 distinct CDR3 sequences, roughly a sixth seen only once; the top ten take over 15%. This chain links TRBV20-1 with TRBJ2-3; D possibly corresponds to TRBD2 (6 bases). The origin of this receptor is a young man who received the YFV17D yellow fever vaccine. The sample consisted of PBMCs, taken before the yellow fever booster vaccination. The CDR3 loop is CSARAGGALTDTQYF. The DNA for the CDR3 is TGCAGTGCTAGAGCAGGCGGGGCCCTCACAGATACGCAGTATTTT.